A selection of T cell receptor beta chains follows, all from one sample in a study of OX40 agonist ivuxolimab in advanced cancers. Produced via immunoSEQ multiplex PCR; TCRdb's table is partial and in-frame only. Here the sample spans approximately 82,000 clones, 80% to 90% being singletons. The specimen was CD4+ or CD8+ T cells sorted from blood, collected in a trial of the OX40 agonist ivuxolimab. The receptors shown here come from an adult with an advanced solid tumor such as melanoma, head and neck, liver or kidney cancer. CDR3s include the opening cysteine and the closing phenylalanine or tryptophan. D genes are given only for firm matches. Size is omitted from some rows. Given values are once, few, many or a class for expanded clones.

CDR3aa: CASSLLAGLDNEQFF; CDR3nt: TGTGCCAGCAGCTTACTAGCGGGGTTAGACAATGAGCAGTTCTTC; len: 15; v_gene: TRBV6-5; d_gene: TRBD2; j_gene: TRBJ2-1; abundance: -
CDR3aa: CASREGGFGNTIYF; CDR3nt: TGTGCCAGCAGGGAGGGCGGGTTTGGAAACACCATATATTTT; len: 14; v_gene: TRBV11-2; d_gene: -; j_gene: TRBJ1-3; abundance: -
CDR3aa: CASSSAGAGEKLFF; CDR3nt: TGTGCCAGCAGTTCCGCCGGGGCCGGTGAAAAACTGTTTTTT; len: 14; v_gene: TRBV27; d_gene: -; j_gene: TRBJ1-4; abundance: -
CDR3aa: CTSSQDRAGAQETQYF; CDR3nt: TGCACCAGCAGCCAAGATCGGGCGGGAGCCCAAGAGACCCAGTACTTC; len: 16; v_gene: TRBV1; d_gene: -; j_gene: TRBJ2-5; abundance: -
CDR3aa: CASEGTGELYGYTF; CDR3nt: TGTGCCAGCGAAGGGACAGGGGAACTCTATGGCTACACCTTC; len: 14; v_gene: TRBV19; d_gene: TRBD1; j_gene: TRBJ1-2; abundance: -
CDR3aa: CASSYSTSLLYNEQFF; CDR3nt: TGTGCCAGCAGTTACTCGACTAGCCTTCTCTACAATGAGCAGTTCTTC; len: 16; v_gene: TRBV6-5; d_gene: TRBD2; j_gene: TRBJ2-1; abundance: -
CDR3aa: CASNDGVGYTF; CDR3nt: TGTGCCAGTAACGATGGGGTCGGCTACACCTTC; len: 11; v_gene: TRBV19; d_gene: -; j_gene: TRBJ1-2; abundance: -
CDR3aa: CASSPPRSATNEKLFF; CDR3nt: TGTGCCAGCAGCCCCCCGAGGTCCGCAACTAATGAAAAACTGTTTTTT; len: 16; v_gene: TRBV7-9; d_gene: -; j_gene: TRBJ1-4; abundance: -
CDR3aa: CASSADSSVQYF; CDR3nt: TGTGCCAGCAGCGCCGACAGTTCCGTTCAGTACTTC; len: 12; v_gene: TRBV11-3; d_gene: -; j_gene: TRBJ2-4; abundance: -
CDR3aa: CSGGRDSDTQYF; CDR3nt: TGCAGCGGCGGAAGGGATAGCGATACGCAGTATTTT; len: 12; v_gene: TRBV29-1; d_gene: -; j_gene: TRBJ2-3; abundance: -
CDR3aa: CASSRDLINTGELFF; CDR3nt: TGTGCCAGCAGTCGGGACCTCATTAACACCGGGGAGCTGTTTTTT; len: 15; v_gene: TRBV5-4; d_gene: -; j_gene: TRBJ2-2; abundance: -
CDR3aa: CASSEDRGRSDTQYF; CDR3nt: TGTGCCAGCAGTGAAGACAGGGGGCGGTCAGATACGCAGTATTTT; len: 15; v_gene: TRBV2; d_gene: TRBD1; j_gene: TRBJ2-3; abundance: -
CDR3aa: CASQLSSYEQYF; CDR3nt: TGTGCCAGCCAACTAAGCTCCTACGAGCAGTACTTC; len: 12; v_gene: TRBV2; d_gene: -; j_gene: TRBJ2-7; abundance: -
CDR3aa: CAARTSSGDTEAFF; CDR3nt: TGTGCCGCAAGGACCTCCTCGGGGGACACTGAAGCTTTCTTT; len: 14; v_gene: TRBV27; d_gene: -; j_gene: TRBJ1-1; abundance: -
CDR3aa: CASSGNEQGITEAFF; CDR3nt: TGTGCCAGCAGTGGAAATGAGCAGGGGATCACTGAAGCTTTCTTT; len: 15; v_gene: TRBV28; d_gene: -; j_gene: TRBJ1-1; abundance: -
CDR3aa: CASSDGGGAYEQFF; CDR3nt: TGTGCCAGCAGTGATGGGGGGGGAGCTTATGAGCAGTTCTTC; len: 14; v_gene: TRBV6-1; d_gene: TRBD2; j_gene: TRBJ2-1; abundance: -
CDR3aa: CASSRPSGSTGELFF; CDR3nt: TGTGCCAGCTCACGTCCGTCGGGGAGCACCGGGGAGCTGTTTTTT; len: 15; v_gene: TRBV18; d_gene: -; j_gene: TRBJ2-2; abundance: -
CDR3aa: CASSHDTQETQYF; CDR3nt: TGCGCCAGCAGCCATGACACCCAAGAGACCCAGTACTTC; len: 13; v_gene: TRBV5-1; d_gene: -; j_gene: TRBJ2-5; abundance: -
CDR3aa: CASSYNLVIVDEQFF; CDR3nt: TGTGCCAGCAGTTATAATTTAGTCATTGTCGATGAGCAGTTCTTC; len: 15; v_gene: TRBV6-5; d_gene: -; j_gene: TRBJ2-1; abundance: -
CDR3aa: CASSEGTPGNTIYF; CDR3nt: TGTGCCAGCAGTGAGGGGACCCCTGGAAACACCATATATTTT; len: 14; v_gene: TRBV6-1; d_gene: -; j_gene: TRBJ1-3; abundance: few
CDR3aa: CASSFPDRGGGYTF; CDR3nt: TGTGCCAGCAGTTTTCCCGACAGGGGGGGTGGCTACACCTTC; len: 14; v_gene: TRBV5-4; d_gene: TRBD1; j_gene: TRBJ1-2; abundance: -
CDR3aa: CASSLGTAGTEAFF; CDR3nt: TGTGCCAGCAGCTTGGGGACAGCGGGAACTGAAGCTTTCTTT; len: 14; v_gene: TRBV5-5; d_gene: -; j_gene: TRBJ1-1; abundance: -
CDR3aa: CATNRDISEKLFF; CDR3nt: TGTGCCACAAACAGGGATATAAGTGAAAAACTGTTTTTT; len: 13; v_gene: TRBV7-9; d_gene: -; j_gene: TRBJ1-4; abundance: many
CDR3aa: CAIRAGAMNTEAFF; CDR3nt: TGTGCCATCAGGGCCGGGGCCATGAACACTGAAGCTTTCTTT; len: 14; v_gene: TRBV10-3; d_gene: -; j_gene: TRBJ1-1; abundance: -
CDR3aa: CASSDGQASNTEAFF; CDR3nt: TGTGCCAGCAGCGACGGACAGGCGTCGAACACTGAAGCTTTCTTT; len: 15; v_gene: TRBV9; d_gene: TRBD1; j_gene: TRBJ1-1; abundance: few
CDR3aa: CASSVFAGSSYEQYF; CDR3nt: TGTGCCAGCAGCGTATTTGCGGGCAGCTCCTACGAGCAGTACTTC; len: 15; v_gene: TRBV7-2; d_gene: -; j_gene: TRBJ2-7; abundance: -
CDR3aa: CASSLGTSGDATQYF; CDR3nt: TGCGCCAGCAGCTTGGGGACTAGCGGGGACGCCACCCAGTACTTC; len: 15; v_gene: TRBV5-1; d_gene: TRBD2; j_gene: TRBJ2-5; abundance: -
CDR3aa: CASSSGLAATYEQYF; CDR3nt: TGTGCCAGCAGCTCGGGACTAGCGGCTACCTACGAGCAGTACTTC; len: 15; v_gene: TRBV11-3; d_gene: TRBD2; j_gene: TRBJ2-7; abundance: few
CDR3aa: CASKRQGIGYGYTF; CDR3nt: TGTGCCAGCAAGAGACAGGGCATAGGATATGGCTACACCTTC; len: 14; v_gene: TRBV6-1; d_gene: TRBD1; j_gene: TRBJ1-2; abundance: -
CDR3aa: CAWRRGGAERTEAFF; CDR3nt: TGTGCCTGGAGAAGGGGGGGCGCAGAGCGGACTGAAGCTTTCTTT; len: 15; v_gene: TRBV30; d_gene: -; j_gene: TRBJ1-1; abundance: few
CDR3aa: CATSRAVPGGGETQYF; CDR3nt: -; len: 16; v_gene: TRBV15; d_gene: -; j_gene: TRBJ2-7; abundance: -
CDR3aa: CASSLSGTLGIGYTF; CDR3nt: TGTGCCAGCAGCCTATCTGGGACCCTAGGTATTGGCTACACCTTC; len: 15; v_gene: TRBV7-8; d_gene: -; j_gene: TRBJ1-2; abundance: medium-sized
CDR3aa: CASSLQGAYGETQYF; CDR3nt: TGTGCCAGCAGCTTACAGGGGGCGTATGGTGAGACCCAGTACTTC; len: 15; v_gene: TRBV7-3; d_gene: TRBD1; j_gene: TRBJ2-5; abundance: -
CDR3aa: CATALGQSSNTEAFF; CDR3nt: TGTGCCACCGCGCTCGGACAGTCGTCGAACACTGAAGCTTTCTTT; len: 15; v_gene: TRBV18; d_gene: -; j_gene: TRBJ1-1; abundance: -
CDR3aa: CASSSTPAETQYF; CDR3nt: TGTGCCAGCAGCTCTACACCTGCCGAGACCCAGTACTTC; len: 13; v_gene: TRBV7-3; d_gene: -; j_gene: TRBJ2-5; abundance: -
CDR3aa: CSVGTGGNTGELFF; CDR3nt: TGCAGCGTTGGAACAGGGGGTAACACCGGGGAGCTGTTTTTT; len: 14; v_gene: TRBV29-1; d_gene: TRBD1; j_gene: TRBJ2-2; abundance: -
CDR3aa: CASSQPAGGQETQYF; CDR3nt: TGTGCCAGCTCACAACCAGCGGGAGGGCAAGAGACCCAGTACTTC; len: 15; v_gene: TRBV18; d_gene: TRBD2; j_gene: TRBJ2-5; abundance: -
CDR3aa: CASSLGERGNEKLFF; CDR3nt: TGTGCCAGCAGCTTGGGTGAGCGGGGTAACGAAAAACTGTTTTTT; len: 15; v_gene: TRBV5-4; d_gene: -; j_gene: TRBJ1-4; abundance: -
CDR3aa: CASRSLSTDTQYF; CDR3nt: TGTGCCAGCCGGAGCTTAAGCACAGATACGCAGTATTTT; len: 13; v_gene: TRBV6-1; d_gene: -; j_gene: TRBJ2-3; abundance: -
CDR3aa: CASSDVNTQGGYTF; CDR3nt: TGTGCCAGCAGTGATGTGAACACACAGGGGGGCTACACCTTC; len: 14; v_gene: TRBV6-1; d_gene: TRBD1; j_gene: TRBJ1-2; abundance: -